The 30 T cell receptor beta chains given below trace back to one sample, sequenced in a study of vaccination effects on CD4 cells after COVID-19. Only in-frame clones appear in the TCRdb table, and some are missing; sequencing was by immunoSEQ multiplex PCR. The sample carries about 41,000 clones, approximately 80% recorded once. Under the ViraFEST assay, PBMC were stimulated with viral peptide pools so that antigen-specific CD4+ T cells expanded. Sequencing was performed afterwards. Following culture for 9 to 11 days, CD4+ T cells were isolated. Vaccinated participants had no history of SARS-CoV-2 infection and tested negative for nucleocapsid antibodies. These receptors' targets are unknown. Sequencing was performed on CD4+ T cells from PBMCs cultured with HCoV-NL63 spike peptides, taken before COVID-19 vaccination. These receptor sequences come from a human donor who received a COVID-19 vaccine.

This chain joins TRBV6-4 and TRBJ2-1; 9 bases are shared with TRBD2. V trimming: 1 base; J trimming: 6 bases; junction bases outside the gene matches: 4. CDR3 size: 15 residues. Germline lookup yields CDR1 MRHNA and CDR2 SNTAGT. The DNA of the CDR3 is TGTGCCAGCAGTGACTTCGCGGGGGGGGTCAATGAGCAGTTCTTC. Its protein is CASSDFAGGVNEQFF.

The CDR3: CSVGQGVGELFF. In DNA form, the CDR3 reads TGCAGCGTCGGACAGGGGGTAGGGGAGCTGTTTTTT. The chain employs TRBV29-1 and TRBJ2-2; TRBD1 aligns across 10 bases. Germline V gene lookup returns CDR1 SQVTM and CDR2 ANQGSEA. V lost 6 bases and J lost 8; bases outside the gene matches: 3. CDR3 size: 12 residues.

This chain links TRBV5-1 with TRBJ2-2, with 8 positions matching TRBD2. The CDR3 spans 16 residues. Germline assignment: CDR1 SGHRS and CDR2 YFSETQ. V was pared by 1 base and J by 3 bases, with 5 bases of the junction left unmatched. CDR3 sequence (DNA): TGCGCCAGCAGCTTGACGGGGGGGCTAGACACCGGGGAGCTGTTTTTT. The encoded protein is CASSLTGGLDTGELFF.

J is TRBJ1-1 and V is TRBV10-3; 7 nucleotides match TRBD1. The CDR3 sequence is 14 residues long. Germline CDR1 is ENHRY and CDR2 is SYGVKD. J was trimmed by 4 bases and V by 4 bases; bases with no gene match: 6. The CDR3 DNA follows: TGTGCCATCAGTGGGGCCAGGGGGGGCACTGAAGCTTTCTTT. Translation: CAISGARGGTEAFF.

The V and J genes are TRBV5-1 and TRBJ2-3; D is perhaps TRBD2 (5 bases). The length of the CDR3 is 14 residues. Germline CDR1 SGHRS, CDR2 YFSETQ. Deletions cut 4 bases from V and 6 bases from J, with 15 bases between. The CDR3 spells CASSQPGSGDTQYF. The DNA for the CDR3 is TGCGCCAGCAGCCAGCCGGGGAGTGGGGATACGCAGTATTTT. The whole variable domain, remainder taken from reference TRBV5-1 and TRBJ2-3, is KAGVTQTPRYLIKTRGQQVTLSCSPISGHRSVSWYQQTPGQGLQFLFEYFSETQRNKGNFPGRFSGRQFSNSRSEMNVSTLELGDSALYLCASSQPGSGDTQYFGPGTRLTVL.

The J gene is TRBJ2-2, the V gene TRBV5-1; TRBD2 is a possible D gene (7 bases). CDR3 length equals 15 residues. From germline, CDR1 is SGHRS and CDR2 YFSETQ. The V end lost 4 bases, the J end lost 5 bases, and 15 bases lay between the germline ends. CDR3 bases: TGCGCCAGCAGCCCCCCCAGGGGAGGGACCGGGGAGCTGTTTTTT. Translation: CASSPPRGGTGELFF.

The V gene is TRBV5-1, the J gene TRBJ1-1; D is ambiguous. Germline CDR1 reads SGHRS; CDR2 reads YFSETQ. The CDR3 spans 15 residues. V lost 2 bases and J 3 bases, leaving 14 bases between the germline ends. The chain's CDR3 is CASSFLGNSDTEAFF. The CDR3 DNA reads as TGCGCCAGCAGCTTCCTCGGGAACTCGGACACTGAAGCTTTCTTT.

The chain links TRBV24-1 to TRBJ2-1, with 9 positions matching TRBD1. CDR1 is KGHDR, CDR2 SFDVKD, per germline. V was pared by 8 bases and J by 4 bases, with 2 bases of the junction left unmatched. This CDR3 is 13 amino acids long. In nucleotides, the CDR3 is TGTGCCACCACCGACAGGGGGTACAATGAGCAGTTCTTC. This encodes CATTDRGYNEQFF.

This clone was detected once. The DNA for the CDR3 is TGTGCCAGCAAGGTGGGGTGGGACACCGGGGAGCTGTTTTTT. Its protein is CASKVGWDTGELFF. The chain is built from TRBV7-6 and TRBJ2-2; the D is unclear. This CDR3 contains 14 residues. Trimming cost V 7 bases and J 3 bases, with 12 bases left between them. Germline V gene data show CDR1 as SGHVS and CDR2 as FNYEAQ. Supplemented by reference TRBV7-6 and TRBJ2-2, the full variable domain reads GAGVSQSPRYKVTKRGQDVALRCDPISGHVSLYWYRQALGQGPEFLTYFNYEAQQDKSGLPNDRFSAERPEGSISTLTIQRTEQRDSAMYRCASKVGWDTGELFFGEGSRLTVL.

The chain has TRBV5-1 and TRBJ1-2; D is undetermined. Germline assignment: CDR1 SGHRS and CDR2 YFSETQ. This CDR3 is 17 amino acids long. Trimming left V 0 bases short and J 2 bases short, with 17 bases between. CDR3 sequence: CASSLGASAFNNYGYTF. CDR3 nucleotide sequence: TGCGCCAGCAGCTTGGGGGCAAGCGCCTTCAACAACTATGGCTACACCTTC.

The chain couples TRBV18 to TRBJ2-5; no reliable D call. V was trimmed by 2 bases and J by 1 base, leaving 5 bases between them. The germline V gene has CDR1 KGHSH and CDR2 LQKENI. CDR3 length: 13 residues. The CDR3 is CASSPGFQETQYF. In DNA, the CDR3 is TGTGCCAGCTCACCAGGGTTCCAAGAGACCCAGTACTTC.

There are a few counts of this clone. This chain connects TRBV2 to TRBJ1-5; D uncertain. The CDR3 sequence is 13 residues long. Germline assignment: CDR1 SNHLY and CDR2 FYNNEI. The germline V and J ends were trimmed by 7 bases and 0 bases, with 7 bases remaining between them. This chain's CDR3 is CASMTNSNQPQHF. The CDR3 bases are TGTGCCAGCATGACCAATAGCAATCAGCCCCAGCATTTT.

V usage is TRBV5-6 and J usage is TRBJ2-2; tentatively, D is TRBD1 (6 bases). V was clipped by 4 bases and J by 6 bases, with 10 bases between them. In germline, CDR1 is SGHDT, CDR2 YYEEEE. The CDR3 has 13 amino acids. Here the CDR3 DNA reads TGTGCCAGCAGCCCAGCAGGGGCCGGGGAGCTGTTTTTT. Its protein is CASSPAGAGELFF.

The V and J genes are TRBV7-6 and TRBJ2-2; D is undetermined. The CDR3 length is 17 residues. Germline-derived CDR1 and CDR2 are SGHVS and FNYEAQ. Trimming removed 5 bases at V and 4 bases at J, with 20 bases between. DNA for the CDR3: TGTGCCAGCAGCGACGGGCCGGGTCCTTGGAGCACCGGGGAGCTGTTTTTT. Protein: CASSDGPGPWSTGELFF.

Only a few counts were recorded for this clone. The rearrangement joins TRBV7-7 to TRBJ2-2; D unclear. The germline CDR1 and CDR2 sequences are SSHAT and FNYEAQ (reference sequence). The CDR3 totals 16 residues. Trimming removed 5 bases from V and 0 bases from J, with 13 bases in between. As DNA, the CDR3 is TGTGCCAGCAGCCCCCGGGTAGACGCGAACACCGGGGAGCTGTTTTTT. This translates into CASSPRVDANTGELFF. Full variable domain (rest looked up from reference TRBV7-7 and TRBJ2-2): GAGVSQSPRYKVTKRGQDVTLRCDPISSHATLYWYQQALGQGPEFLTYFNYEAQPDKSGLPSDRFSAERPEGSISTLTIQRTEQRDSAMYRCASSPRVDANTGELFFGEGSRLTVL.

The J gene is TRBJ1-2, the V gene TRBV6-5; weak D call: TRBD1 (6 bases). CDR3 length: 14 amino acids. V was clipped by 2 bases and J by 4 bases, with 11 bases between them. The germline V gene encodes CDR1 MNHEY and CDR2 SVGAGI. Written as DNA, the CDR3 is TGTGCCAGCAGTTACACGACAGGATCCTATGGCTACACCTTC. It encodes CASSYTTGSYGYTF.

The chain uses TRBV5-6 and TRBJ1-3; D unclear. CDR3 length: 14 amino acids. Trimming cost V 7 bases and J 0 bases, with 11 bases left between them. The germline gives CDR1 SGHDT, CDR2 YYEEEE. Written as DNA, the CDR3 is TGTGCCAGCGGTTGGGGTCTCTCTGGAAACACCATATATTTT. Translated, it gives CASGWGLSGNTIYF.

V and J are TRBV5-4 and TRBJ2-5; TRBD1 agrees at 8 bases. This CDR3 contains 13 residues. V lost 4 bases to trimming and J lost 4 bases; unmatched junction nucleotides: 3. Germline values: CDR1 SGHNT, CDR2 YYREEE (reference sequence). Here the CDR3 reads CASSQGAGETQYF. The CDR3 nucleotides are TGTGCCAGCAGCCAGGGGGCGGGAGAGACCCAGTACTTC.

The V gene is TRBV14, the J gene TRBJ2-2; D call uncertain. CDR1 is SGHDN, CDR2 FVKESK, per germline. V gave up 1 base and J gave up 9 bases, with 15 bases separating them. The CDR3 has 15 residues. CDR3 bases: TGTGCCAGCAGCCAAGCGCGAGGTTCTGGCAGGGAGCTGTTTTTT. This translates into CASSQARGSGRELFF.

The chain combines TRBV6-4 with TRBJ1-5; D gene uncertain. The CDR3 extends over 14 amino acids. Trimming left V 9 bases short and J 0 bases short, with 12 bases between. Germline CDR1 and CDR2: MRHNA and SNTAGT. CDR3 in DNA: TGTGCCAGACCCGGACCTTATAGCAATCAGCCCCAGCATTTT. Translation gives CARPGPYSNQPQHF.

The chain joins TRBV5-4 to TRBJ1-1; maybe TRBD1 (6 bases). V lost 4 bases and J lost 1, with 8 bases in between. The V gene's germline CDR1 is SGHNT and CDR2 YYREEE (reference sequence). The CDR3 consists of 13 residues. The CDR3 sequence is CASSMDRNTEAFF. The DNA for the CDR3 is TGTGCCAGCAGCATGGACAGGAACACTGAAGCTTTCTTT.

V is TRBV5-6 and J is TRBJ1-2; 8 bases line up with TRBD1. This CDR3 is 14 amino acids long. V trimming: 3 bases; J trimming: 8 bases; junction bases outside the gene matches: 9. In germline, CDR1 is SGHDT, CDR2 YYEEEE. CDR3 nucleotides: TGTGCCAGCAGCTCTGACAGGGGCCCCTGGGGCTACACCTTC. Amino acids: CASSSDRGPWGYTF.

The chain has TRBV6-5 and TRBJ1-5; D gene ambiguous. With 7 bases removed from V and 0 bases from J, the gap between germline ends came to 10 bases. Looked up from germline, CDR1 is MNHEY and CDR2 is SVGAGI. The CDR3 is made up of 14 amino acids. CDR3: CASNGDNSNQPQHF. CDR3 bases: TGTGCCAGCAACGGTGATAATAGCAATCAGCCCCAGCATTTT.

This sequence joins TRBV6-5 and TRBJ2-1; 9 bases fit TRBD2. Per the germline V gene, CDR1 is MNHEY and CDR2 is SVGAGI. The CDR3 runs to 14 residues. The junction had 8 bases not matched to a gene; V was cut back by 4 bases and J by 10 bases. The DNA for the CDR3 is TGTGCCAGCAGTTTCGGGACTAGCTACGGGGAGCAGTTCTTC. Its protein product is CASSFGTSYGEQFF.

The chain has TRBV6-6 and TRBJ2-3; D remains ambiguous. CDR1 is MNHNY and CDR2 is SVGAGI in the germline V gene (reference sequence). V was clipped by 7 bases and J by 3 bases, with 5 bases between them. The CDR3 contains 11 residues. As DNA, the CDR3 is TGTGCCAGCACCGTGACAGATACGCAGTATTTT. Its protein is CASTVTDTQYF.

This clone was seen just once. This rearrangement joins TRBV15 to TRBJ2-2; no firm D call. The germline V and J ends were trimmed by 3 bases and 4 bases, with 6 bases remaining between them. This CDR3 region has 13 residues. Germline V CDR1 and CDR2: LNHNV, YYDKDF (reference sequence). CDR3 coding DNA: TGTGCCACCAGCAGCAAGGGCACCGGGGAGCTGTTTTTT. Translating gives CATSSKGTGELFF. Full variable domain (remainder filled in from reference TRBV15 and TRBJ2-2): DAMVIQNPRYQVTQFGKPVTLSCSQTLNHNVMYWYQQKSSQAPKLLFHYYDKDFNNEADTPDNFQSRRPNTSFCFLDIRSPGLGDTAMYLCATSSKGTGELFFGEGSRLTVL.

The chain has TRBV5-1 and TRBJ2-5; TRBD2 is a possible D gene (7 bases). V was clipped by 2 bases and J by 5 bases, with 13 bases between them. The CDR3 covers 14 residues. Germline assignment: CDR1 SGHRS and CDR2 YFSETQ. The CDR3 coding sequence is TGCGCCAGCAGCTTTGGGGGGGCGCAGGAGACCCAGTACTTC. Residues: CASSFGGAQETQYF. The variable domain in full, completed from reference TRBV5-1 and TRBJ2-5, reads KAGVTQTPRYLIKTRGQQVTLSCSPISGHRSVSWYQQTPGQGLQFLFEYFSETQRNKGNFPGRFSGRQFSNSRSEMNVSTLELGDSALYLCASSFGGAQETQYFGPGTRLLVL.

V usage is TRBV5-6 and J usage is TRBJ2-3; D ambiguous. Germline loops: CDR1 SGHDT, CDR2 YYEEEE. V shed 1 base and J shed 1 base, with 10 bases lying between them. The CDR3 loop spans 15 amino acids. CDR3 nucleotides: TGTGCCAGCAGCTTGAGGCGGCTTGGCACAGATACGCAGTATTTT. Translated: CASSLRRLGTDTQYF. Using reference TRBV5-6 and TRBJ2-3 for the parts outside the CDR3, the full variable domain is DAGVTQSPTHLIKTRGQQVTLRCSPKSGHDTVSWYQQALGQGPQFIFQYYEEEERQRGNFPDRFSGHQFPNYSSELNVNALLLGDSALYLCASSLRRLGTDTQYFGPGTRLTVL.

This clone was seen a handful of times. The chain combines TRBV6-2 or TRBV6-3 with TRBJ2-7; the D gene is possibly TRBD2 (5 bases). Germline V gene sequence: CDR1 MNHEY, CDR2 SVGEGT. Trimming took 0 bases from V and 3 from J, leaving 9 bases between them. The CDR3 consists of 14 residues. CDR3: CASSYSLRDYEQYV. DNA for the CDR3: TGTGCCAGCAGTTACTCTCTACGGGACTACGAGCAGTACGTC.

In this sample, this clone turned up a few times. The V and J genes are TRBV12-3 or TRBV12-4 and TRBJ1-1; maybe TRBD1 (5 bases). Trimming pared 3 bases from V and 8 bases from J, leaving 13 bases between. CDR3 length: 13 residues. CDR3 protein: CASSLQGGGEAFF. CDR3 DNA sequence: TGTGCCAGCAGTTTGCAGGGTGGAGGCGAAGCTTTCTTT.